This is a list of T cell receptor beta chains from one sample in a study of shared clonotypes between healthy human individuals. The data were produced by immunoSEQ multiplex PCR, yet TCRdb's version contains in-frame clones alone and is incomplete. Among more than 2,000,000 clones listed, more than 80% were seen once. Sequencing was carried out using naive CD4+ T cells from PBMCs. The receptors were sampled from a man aged 18 to 29 in good health. Some clones in this sample may be carry-over from other donors' samples. Each CDR3 is given with its conserved first and last residue. Fields, in order: J gene, V gene, CDR3 protein.

>TRBJ2-1|TRBV28
CASSSSGSSYNEQFF
>TRBJ2-2|TRBV27
CASSLRLAGGNTGELFF
>TRBJ1-4|TRBV5-1
CASSQEGGGNRKLFF
>TRBJ1-5|TRBV30
CAWTTGDQPQHF
>TRBJ1-1|TRBV28
CASSKMTGRGTEAFF
>TRBJ2-3|TRBV9
CASSGRRKSSTDTQYF
>TRBJ2-5|TRBV7-6
CASSLRGETQYF
>TRBJ2-5|TRBV2
CASTQGLAGGQETQYF
>TRBJ2-5|TRBV5-1
CASSPGGGRGETQYF
>TRBJ2-7|TRBV10-3
CATFEGTLAYEQYF
>TRBJ2-7|TRBV2
CASSVRQNYEQYF
>TRBJ1-1|TRBV5-1
CASSRGTGETEAFF
>TRBJ2-3|TRBV5-6
CASSTTSGRADTQYF
>TRBJ2-3|TRBV4-2
CASSLLPGREGTDTQYF
>TRBJ2-7|TRBV30
CAWSVRASGSYEQYF
>TRBJ2-2|TRBV19
CASSPRQGGNTGELFF
>TRBJ2-2|TRBV11-2
CASSHLGGAWPGELFF
>TRBJ2-4|TRBV15
CATSRGGRGNIQYF
>TRBJ2-5|TRBV5-6
CASSLGTETQYF
>TRBJ2-7|TRBV5-4
CASSFGSGVYEQYF
>TRBJ2-7|TRBV7-9
CASSSPGYEQYF
>TRBJ2-1|TRBV9
CASSPRLAGVYNEQFF
>TRBJ2-7|TRBV7-9
CASSSETRDGEQYF
>TRBJ2-2|TRBV27
CASSTLGQGEGTGELFF
>TRBJ1-3|TRBV10-2
CASTRDNPGNTIYF
>TRBJ2-7|TRBV28
CASSSKLGQISEQYF
>TRBJ2-2|TRBV19
CASTRGAHNTGELFF
>TRBJ1-5|TRBV6-5
CASSPDRGGQPQHF
>TRBJ1-2|TRBV6-4
CASSVETGNYGYTF
>TRBJ2-1|TRBV5-1
CASSFSGTNYNEQFF
>TRBJ1-3|TRBV4-1
CASSLHFDRDTGNTIYF
>TRBJ2-3|TRBV6-1
CATKVGRGLETQYF
>TRBJ2-7|TRBV11-3
CASSPRPGQEPYEQYF
>TRBJ1-2|TRBV7-9
CASSLEDRVYGYTF
>TRBJ1-1|TRBV18
CASSLRDFGTEAFF
>TRBJ1-2|TRBV6-5
CASSKKGGHYTF
>TRBJ1-3|TRBV28
CASSYPGQGIGNTIYF
>TRBJ2-3|TRBV6-6
CASSRPGLTSTDTQYF
>TRBJ2-4|TRBV7-9
CASSFGPDPRFNIQYF
>TRBJ2-7|TRBV7-2
CASSLAPGGSYEQYF